Below, one TCR beta chain is given with its context. This sample is drawn from a study of blood T cell repertoires in COVID-19. Overall study: Nucleic acid was either cDNA or gDNA, and it came from T cells, B-cell-depleted T cells, or PBMCs.

Germline V lookup: CDR1 LNHNV, CDR2 YYDKDF (reference sequence). The CDR3 loop spans 15 amino acids. The ends lost 3 bases at V and 6 bases at J; junction bases unmatched: 7. Libraries were prepared by immunoSEQ multiplex PCR; TCRdb keeps only in-frame clonotypes and omits some of them. Seen here are about 130,000 clones, about 91% observed once, and the top ten hold about 9.3%. This TCR was sampled from a man between 50 and 59 years old with acute or convalescent COVID-19. The chain carries TRBV15 and TRBJ1-2; TRBD1 aligns across 10 bases. The sequenced sample consisted of peripheral blood. DNA for the CDR3: TGTGCCACCAGCAGTGTTGGACAGGGGGAGGATGGCTACACCTTC. This gives the protein CATSSVGQGEDGYTF.